This T cell receptor (beta chain) was captured in a study of CD8+ T cells in alopecia areata. In regard to this clone: As yet, its antigen is unknown.

Once RNA had been extracted, it was reverse transcribed into cDNA to act as the sequencing template. Assay: immunoSEQ multiplex PCR; the TCRdb copy retains only in-frame clones and omits some. This sample yields about 180,000 clones, of which approximately 49% are seen a single time; about a tenth belongs to the top ten. General study findings and limits: Clonality exceeded that of normal scalp in lesional scalp, most notably in alopecia totalis/universalis.

The sample's treatment: oral pan-JAK inhibitor, 5-10 mg twice daily. V shed 4 bases and J shed 6 bases, with 4 bases lying between them. Germline assignment: CDR1 MNHNS and CDR2 SASEGT. The CDR3 extends over 11 amino acids. Material: CD8+ T cells sorted from blood, obtained at approximately week 52, from a patient treated with tofacitinib. The J gene is TRBJ2-1, the V gene TRBV6-1, with D unresolved. This clonotype was sampled from a human donor with alopecia areata. The CDR3 sequence: CASSGPNEQFF. CDR3 DNA sequence: TGTGCCAGCAGTGGGCCCAATGAGCAGTTCTTC.